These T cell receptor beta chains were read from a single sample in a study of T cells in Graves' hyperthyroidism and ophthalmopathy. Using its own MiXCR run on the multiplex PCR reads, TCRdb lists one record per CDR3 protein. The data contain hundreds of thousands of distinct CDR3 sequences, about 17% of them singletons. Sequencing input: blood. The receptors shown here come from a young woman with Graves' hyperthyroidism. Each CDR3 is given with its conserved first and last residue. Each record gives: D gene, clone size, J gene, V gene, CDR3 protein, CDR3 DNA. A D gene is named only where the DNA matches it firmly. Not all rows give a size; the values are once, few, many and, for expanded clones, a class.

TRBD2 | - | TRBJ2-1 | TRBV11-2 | CASSLGLDGNEQFF | TGTGCCAGCAGCTTGGGACTAGATGGTAATGAGCAGTTCTTC
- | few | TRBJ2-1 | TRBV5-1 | CASTHGDHNINEQFF | TGCGCCAGCACCCACGGGGATCATAACATCAATGAGCAGTTCTTC
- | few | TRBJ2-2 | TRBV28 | CASTPRPLGDHTGELFF | TGTGCCAGCACCCCTAGACCACTAGGGGACCACACCGGGGAGCTGTTTTTT
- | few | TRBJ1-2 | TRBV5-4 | CASSLQGSVPSNGYTF | TGTGCCAGCAGCTTGCAGGGTTCGGTCCCCTCAAATGGCTACACCTTC
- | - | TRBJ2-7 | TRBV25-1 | CASSELRVSYEQYF | TGTGCCAGCAGTGAATTGAGGGTGAGCTACGAGCAGTACTTC
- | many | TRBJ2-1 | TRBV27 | CASSLTRGNEQFF | TGTGCCAGCAGTCTCACTAGAGGCAATGAGCAGTTCTTC
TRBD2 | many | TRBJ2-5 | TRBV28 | CASSLAFTGLAIETQYF | TGTGCCAGCAGTTTAGCCTTCACGGGACTAGCGATAGAGACCCAGTACTTC
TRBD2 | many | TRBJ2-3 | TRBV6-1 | CASSDTSGTADTQYF | TGTGCCAGCAGTGATACTAGCGGGACGGCAGATACGCAGTATTTT
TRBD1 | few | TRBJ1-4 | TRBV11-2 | CASSQRTGEFIKLFF | TGTGCCAGCAGCCAGCGGACAGGCGAGTTTATAAAACTGTTTTTT
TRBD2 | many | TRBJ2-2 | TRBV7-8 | CASSRLAGGPNTGELFF | TGTGCCAGCAGCCGACTAGCGGGAGGGCCGAACACCGGGGAGCTGTTTTTT
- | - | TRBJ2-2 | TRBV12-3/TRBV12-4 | CTSSFRTPGELFF | TGTACCAGCAGTTTTCGAACTCCCGGGGAGCTGTTTTTT
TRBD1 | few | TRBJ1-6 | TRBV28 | CASSPTGGHSPLHF | TGTGCCAGCAGTCCGACAGGGGGCCATTCACCCCTCCACTTT
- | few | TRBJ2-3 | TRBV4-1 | CASSQARWDTQYF | TGCGCCAGCAGCCAAGCACGGTGGGATACGCAGTATTTT
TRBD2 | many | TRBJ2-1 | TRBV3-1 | CASSRPGLAGGGEQFF | TGTGCCAGCAGCCGACCGGGACTAGCGGGAGGAGGTGAGCAGTTCTTC
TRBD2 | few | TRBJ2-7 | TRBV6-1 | CASTTSGSRLGEQYF | TGTGCCAGCACGACTAGCGGGAGCCGATTGGGGGAGCAGTACTTC
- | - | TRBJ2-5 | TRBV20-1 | CSARLVRETQYF | TGCAGTGCTAGGTTGGTGAGGGAGACCCAGTACTTC
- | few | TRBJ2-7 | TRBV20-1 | CSARADGAYEQYF | TGCAGTGCTAGAGCCGACGGAGCCTACGAGCAGTACTTC
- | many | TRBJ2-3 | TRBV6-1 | CASSLGDSRPDTQYF | TGTGCCAGCAGCTTGGGAGACTCGAGGCCAGATACGCAGTATTTT
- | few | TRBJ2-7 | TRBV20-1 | CGGRGDPYEQYF | TGCGGGGGGAGGGGGGACCCCTACGAGCAGTACTTC
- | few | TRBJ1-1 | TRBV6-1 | CASRGESTEAFF | TGTGCCAGTCGGGGGGAGAGCACTGAAGCTTTCTTT
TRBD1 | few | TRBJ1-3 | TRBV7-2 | CASIIEPGGGNTIYF | TGTGCCAGCATCATAGAGCCAGGGGGAGGAAACACCATATATTTT
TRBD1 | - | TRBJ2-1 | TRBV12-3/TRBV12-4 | CASSFGTGVVNEQFF | TGTGCCAGCAGTTTTGGGACAGGGGTCGTCAATGAGCAGTTCTTC
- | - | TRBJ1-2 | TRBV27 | CASSPPLREGGHYGYAF | TGTGCCAGCAGCCCCCCTCTCAGGGAGGGGGGACACTATGGCTACGCCTTC
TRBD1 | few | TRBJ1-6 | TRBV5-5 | CASSIPDRESSPLHF | TGTGCCAGCAGCATCCCCGACAGGGAATCTTCACCCCTCCACTTT
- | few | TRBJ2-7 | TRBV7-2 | CASSLGLRGGTLSSYEQYF | TGTGCCAGCAGCTTAGGTCTCAGGGGGGGGACCCTGAGCTCCTACGAGCAGTACTTC
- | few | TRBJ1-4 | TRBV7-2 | CASSLVQGEKLFF | TGTGCCAGCAGCTTAGTACAGGGTGAAAAACTGTTTTTT
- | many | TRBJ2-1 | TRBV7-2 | CASSMDYNSYNEQFF | TGTGCCAGCAGCATGGACTACAACTCCTACAATGAGCAGTTCTTC
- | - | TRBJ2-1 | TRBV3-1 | CASSQDRLGGRVQFF | TGTGCCAGCAGCCAAGATAGGCTAGGTGGTCGGGTGCAGTTCTTC
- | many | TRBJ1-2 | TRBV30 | CAWSVAGVNDGYTF | TGTGCCTGGAGCGTCGCAGGGGTTAACGATGGCTACACCTTC
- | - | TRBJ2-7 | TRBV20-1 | CSAPQPGVSSYEQYF | TGCAGTGCCCCCCAGCCTGGGGTTAGCTCCTACGAGCAGTACTTC
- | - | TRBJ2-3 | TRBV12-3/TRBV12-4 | CASSLVGNTDAQYF | TGTGCCAGCAGTTTAGTGGGTAACACAGATGCGCAGTATTTT
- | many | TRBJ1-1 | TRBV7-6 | CASSLGFASVTEAFF | TGTGCCAGCAGCTTAGGCTTCGCCTCCGTCACTGAAGCTTTCTTT
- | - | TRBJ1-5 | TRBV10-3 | CAIPIKVADRRDPHSNQPQHF | TGTGCCATCCCCATCAAAGTAGCGGACCGACGGGACCCTCATAGCAATCAGCCCCAGCATTTT
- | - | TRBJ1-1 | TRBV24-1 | CATSDLNREAFF | TGTGCCACCAGTGATTTAAACAGGGAAGCTTTCTTT
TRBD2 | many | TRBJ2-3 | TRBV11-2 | CASSTLRGTSLSTDTQYF | TGTGCCAGCAGCACCCTGCGAGGGACTAGCTTAAGCACAGATACGCAGTATTTT
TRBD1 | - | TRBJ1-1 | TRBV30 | CAWRPAAGTGGRGTEAFF | TGTGCCTGGAGACCGGCCGCCGGGACAGGGGGCCGCGGCACTGAAGCTTTCTTT
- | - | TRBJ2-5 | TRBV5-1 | CASSLNQGRETQYF | TGCGCCAGCAGCTTGAACCAGGGTCGGGAGACCCAGTACTTC
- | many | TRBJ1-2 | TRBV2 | CASSDRGPDYGYTF | TGTGCCAGCAGTGATCGGGGGCCGGACTATGGCTACACCTTC
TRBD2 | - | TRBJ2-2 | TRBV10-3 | CAIRGAGYRSNTGELFF | TGTGCCATCAGGGGAGCGGGGTATAGATCGAACACCGGGGAGCTGTTTTTT
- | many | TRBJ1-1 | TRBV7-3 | CASSSGTSNTEAFF | TGCGCCAGCAGCTCCGGGACGTCTAACACTGAAGCTTTCTTT
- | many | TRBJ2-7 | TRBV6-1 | CASTRTESYEQYF | TGTGCCAGCACCAGGACAGAGTCCTACGAGCAGTACTTC
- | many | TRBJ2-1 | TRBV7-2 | CASSTTKRSYNEQFF | TGTGCCAGCAGTACAACCAAGCGCTCCTACAATGAGCAGTTCTTC
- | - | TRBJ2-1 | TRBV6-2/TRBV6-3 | CASRDMSVEQFF | TGTGCCAGCAGGGATATGTCAGTTGAGCAGTTCTTC
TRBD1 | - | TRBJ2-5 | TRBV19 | CASSMEDRGHETQYF | TGTGCCAGTAGTATGGAGGACAGGGGGCACGAGACCCAGTACTTC
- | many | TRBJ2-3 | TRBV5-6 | CASSYAGIRRGDTQYF | TGTGCCAGCAGCTACGCCGGGATCCGGAGAGGAGATACGCAGTATTTT
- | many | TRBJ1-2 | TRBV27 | CASSPQGFVNYGYTF | TGTGCCAGCAGTCCCCAGGGGTTCGTTAACTATGGCTACACCTTC
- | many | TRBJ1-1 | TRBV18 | CASSSEYSNTEAFF | TGTGCCAGCTCCTCCGAATACAGCAACACTGAAGCTTTCTTT
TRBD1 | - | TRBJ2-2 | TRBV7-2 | CASSFSGQPPGELFF | TGTGCCAGCAGCTTTTCGGGACAGCCCCCCGGGGAGCTGTTTTTT